This T cell receptor beta chain was obtained from a study of cytomegalovirus exposure and HLA in healthy donors. The repertoire was sequenced with immunoSEQ multiplex PCR; TCRdb's copy has only in-frame clones and lacks some. The data hold over 150,000 clones, with approximately 86% observed a single time. About this clone itself: What it recognizes is unknown.

Findings of the study overall: Rare sequences made up most TCRs, while some public TCRs were found in many donors.

Sequencing used PBMCs. This TCR was sampled from a man aged 18-30 years in good health and CMV-seropositive.

The CDR3 is CASSFFGIINEQFF. The CDR3 nucleotides read TGTGCCAGCAGCTTCTTCGGGATTATCAATGAGCAGTTCTTC. The V and J genes are TRBV5-6 and TRBJ2-1; a weak D match, TRBD2 (5 bases). The V end was cut by 2 bases, the J end by 6 bases, with 12 bases between. The CDR3 is 14 amino acids. CDR1 is SGHDT, CDR2 YYEEEE, per germline.